This T cell receptor (beta chain) was documented in a study of blood T cells in healthy people across ages. Through a sample-barcoded 5' primer and a J-beta primer mix, a second PCR was run for roughly 6 to 11 cycles. One entry per CDR3 protein results from TCRdb running MiXCR on the 5' RACE reads. This table holds around 1,700,000 distinct CDR3 sequences, under 30% found once. Whenever a sample was processed, at least 6 million PBMCs were isolated. The CDR3 is 16 residues long. Germline V gene sequence: CDR1 SGDLS, CDR2 YYNGEE. Remarks on this clonotype: At one end the junction does not follow the germline gene, possibly because of a read error.

The rearrangement links TRBV9 to TRBJ2-1, with 7 bases that match TRBD2. The receptor comes from a woman between 25 and 40 years old in good health. Sequenced: blood. The CDR3 reads CVSSSRLALAVDEQFF. Here the CDR3 DNA reads TGTGTCAGCAGCTCTCGACTAGCCCTAGCGGTGGATGAGCAGTTCTTC.